This passage covers 6 T cell receptor beta chains from one sample sequenced in a study of blood T cells in healthy people across ages (dated by TCRdb to the mid-2010s). The method behind the library was 5' RACE. Sequencing was carried out with an Illumina HiSeq 2500. A second PCR of about 7 to 12 cycles was run with a J-beta primer mix and a sample-barcoded 5' primer. Starting from the raw public reads, TCRdb applied fastp trimming at Q25, assembled clones with MiXCR and retained in-frame beta chains. Records with the same CDR3 protein are collapsed into one entry carrying the most frequent genes and DNA. The sample data list 500,000 to 700,000 distinct CDR3 sequences, and around 31% of these were observed just once. The ten largest clones capture approximately 15% of the sample. The sample taken for sequencing was blood. These TCRs come from a woman aged 80 or older in good health.

This clonotype was found many times. This chain connects TRBV27 to TRBJ2-1; TRBD2 matches 8 bases. The CDR3 extends over 17 amino acids. Trimming took 3 bases from V and 1 from J; bases not matched to a gene: 8. Germline V gene sequence: CDR1 MNHEY, CDR2 SMNVEV (reference sequence). CDR3: CASSFRLAGGSYNEQFF. The CDR3 nucleotides are TGTGCCAGCAGTTTTCGGCTTGCGGGGGGATCCTACAATGAGCAGTTCTTC.

As regards this clonotype: A much larger clone sits a single nucleotide away, making a read error possible. Because the CDR3 is missing its conserved closing phenylalanine or tryptophan, this is likely a read error. The chain links TRBV4-1 to TRBJ2-3, with a weak D call TRBD2 (6 bases). Deletions cut 3 bases from V and 0 bases from J, with 13 bases between. Germline lookup yields CDR1 MGHRA and CDR2 YSYEKL. The CDR3 has 16 residues. The CDR3 nucleotides read TGCGCCAGCAGCCACGAGGGGACTCCTAGCACAGATACGCAGTATTTG. Protein sequence: CASSHEGTPSTDTQYL.

This clonotype occurred a few times. The CDR3 sequence: CATSDPGLGGGYTF. The CDR3, as DNA: TGTGCCACCAGTGACCCCGGATTAGGAGGTGGCTACACCTTC. V gene TRBV24-1 combines with J gene TRBJ1-2; D gene uncertain. Germline V gene sequence: CDR1 KGHDR, CDR2 SFDVKD. The CDR3 consists of 14 residues. V was shortened by 4 bases and J by 7 bases, with 15 bases between the two germline ends.

This clonotype was counted ten times or more. The chain links TRBV5-1 to TRBJ2-3, with D perhaps TRBD2 (6 bases). This CDR3 is built from 15 residues. Looked up from germline, CDR1 is SGHRS and CDR2 is YFSETQ. Between the trimmed V and J ends, which lost 3 bases and 3 bases, there was a span of 14 bases. The CDR3 bases are TGCGCCAGCAGCTCGCAACCGGGACTTACAGATACGCAGTATTTT. Its translation is CASSSQPGLTDTQYF. The full variable domain, completed using reference TRBV5-1 and TRBJ2-3, is KAGVTQTPRYLIKTRGQQVTLSCSPISGHRSVSWYQQTPGQGLQFLFEYFSETQRNKGNFPGRFSGRQFSNSRSEMNVSTLELGDSALYLCASSSQPGLTDTQYFGPGTRLTVL.

This clonotype was counted many times. The chain is built from TRBV5-1 and TRBJ2-1; TRBD2 matches at 11 bases. Germline V CDR1 and CDR2: SGHRS, YFSETQ. This CDR3 spans 16 amino acids. V was pared by 0 bases and J by 7 bases, with 6 bases of the junction left unmatched. CDR3 loop: CASSLGGTSGSNEQFF. DNA of the CDR3: TGCGCCAGCAGCTTGGGGGGGACTAGCGGCTCTAATGAGCAGTTCTTC.

This clonotype appeared a few times. The chain employs TRBV7-2 and TRBJ1-6; possibly TRBD1 for D (5 bases). The CDR3 sequence is 15 residues long. Germline CDR1 and CDR2: SGHTA and FQGNSA. V was cut by 4 bases and J by 6 bases, with 13 bases left in between. CDR3 protein: CASSSFRQSNSPLHF. The CDR3 nucleotides read TGTGCCAGCAGCTCCTTCCGACAGAGTAATTCACCCCTCCACTTT.